This T cell receptor (beta chain) was sequenced in a study of cytotoxic CD8 clonotypes in ibrutinib-treated CLL (dated by TCRdb to 2020 to 2022). With regard to the full study: In this cohort, over 14 patients were treatment-naive and about a dozen were relapsed/refractory, while around 18 had unmutated IGHV. Responses were partial in roughly 24 patients and complete in 2; after median about 63 months follow-up, some 15 stayed in remission and 12 progressed. Longitudinal samples were obtainable from about 30% of the 86 participants in the trial. Cryopreserved peripheral blood mononuclear cells were obtained prior to treatment, at the time of response, and at either disease progression or sustained remission. On average, each sample had some 250,000 productive templates and tens of thousands of productive rearrangements. Response samples were taken after a median of approximately a year on treatment, ranging from roughly 6 to 36 months. What the work shows at the level of the full study, not this receptor alone: Baseline clonality was found to be higher than that of age-matched healthy donors and was strongly correlated with circulating CD8+ T-cell counts. Sampling times were not matched between patients in sustained remission and patients whose disease was progressing, and lymph node repertoires were not examined. Clonality increased at ibrutinib response, stayed stable in sustained remission, and fell back toward baseline at progression. Public clonotypes were found to be uncommon and were observed to contract or remain stable during treatment; the increase in clonality was shown to reflect expansion of private clonotypes at ibrutinib response.

Roughly 1.8 micrograms of genomic DNA were extracted from cryopreserved PBMCs for TCR beta library preparation. Longitudinal blood samples from CLL patients receiving ibrutinib monotherapy were subjected to high-throughput TCR beta sequencing. The patients were enrolled in a single-center, open-label phase 2 trial of ibrutinib monotherapy. On a MiSeq, deep resolution sequencing aimed for a depth between 1 in 1 million and 1 in 200,000 T cells, with each clonotype covered 10x on average. The immunoSEQ hsTCRB Kit was used to generate TCR beta libraries. Per the original workflow: The data were analyzed with ImmunoSEQ Analyzer and ImmunoSEQ Data Assistant, and V, D and J gene assignments followed IMGT definitions. Clonality, with values ranging from 0 to 1, was calculated as one minus the normalized Shannon entropy of productive rearrangement frequencies. Only overrepresented clonotypes making up at least 0.05% of the repertoire of each patient were included in the public clonotype analysis. Approximately 13 age-matched healthy donor repertoires from immuneACCESS served as clonality controls. TCRdb's version of the immuneACCESS table is confined to in-frame rearrangements and falls short of the full clone set. An unresolved V gene accounts for under half of the shortfall where checked; the remainder is of unknown origin. Clonal size and the V and J genes are those of that table, whereas D and trimming came from the DNA. The sample yields around 310,000 clones; roughly 85% were counted once. About 6.3% of the sample rests with the top ten.

As regards this clone: Its antigen is unknown. Within one base of it there is no much larger clone, and no base qualities were kept.

CDR1 is given as MGHDK and CDR2 as SYGVNS, both from the germline V gene. Relative to germline, V is 8 bases shorter and J is 1 base shorter, with 16 bases between their ends. The CDR3, from cysteine to phenylalanine, totals 15 residues. The read is trimmed to its CDR3 DNA, 45 bases read in frame from base 1. The sample here was PBMCs, taken before ibrutinib treatment. The chain uses TRBV25-1 and TRBJ2-3; matching of 5 bases hints at TRBD2 as the D gene. The sequence was obtained from a human donor with chronic lymphocytic leukemia. The DNA sequence follows: TGTGCCAGCGGCTCTTGGGAGCTCGGCACAGATACGCAGTATTTT. This is translated as CASGSWELGTDTQYF.